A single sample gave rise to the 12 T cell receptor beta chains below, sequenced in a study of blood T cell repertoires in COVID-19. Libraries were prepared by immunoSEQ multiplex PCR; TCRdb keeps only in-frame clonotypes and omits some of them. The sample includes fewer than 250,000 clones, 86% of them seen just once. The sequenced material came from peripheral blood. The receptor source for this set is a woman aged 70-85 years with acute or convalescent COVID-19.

CDR3 loop: CASSRALPGTSGGYNEQFF. Here the CDR3 DNA reads TGTGCCAGCAGCAGGGCCTTACCGGGGACTAGCGGGGGATACAATGAGCAGTTCTTC. The V and J genes are TRBV5-4 and TRBJ2-1, with 14 bases aligning to TRBD2. The CDR3 totals 19 residues. V trimming: 4 bases; J trimming: 4 bases; junction bases outside the gene matches: 13. The germline gives CDR1 SGHNT, CDR2 YYREEE (reference sequence).

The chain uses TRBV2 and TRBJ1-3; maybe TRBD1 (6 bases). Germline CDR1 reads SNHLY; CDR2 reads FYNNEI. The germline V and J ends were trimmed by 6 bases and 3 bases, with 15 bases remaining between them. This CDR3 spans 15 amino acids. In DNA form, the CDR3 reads TGTGCCAGCAGCACAGGGTGGGGCGGTGGAAACACCATATATTTT. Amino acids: CASSTGWGGGNTIYF.

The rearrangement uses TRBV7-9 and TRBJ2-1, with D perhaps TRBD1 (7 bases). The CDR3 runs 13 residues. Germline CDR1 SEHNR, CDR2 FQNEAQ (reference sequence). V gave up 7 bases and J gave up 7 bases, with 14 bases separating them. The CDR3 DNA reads TGTGCCAGCATCATGGCAGGGGGGAATGAGCAGTTCTTC. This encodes CASIMAGGNEQFF.

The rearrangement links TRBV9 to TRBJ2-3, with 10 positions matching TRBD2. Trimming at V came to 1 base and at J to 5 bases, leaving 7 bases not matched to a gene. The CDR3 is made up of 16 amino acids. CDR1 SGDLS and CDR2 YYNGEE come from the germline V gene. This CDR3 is CASSVLTASGRDTQYF. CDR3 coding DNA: TGTGCCAGCAGCGTATTAACGGCTAGCGGGAGAGATACGCAGTATTTT.

The CDR3 loop is CASIPTSGGGPMETQYF. The CDR3 DNA reads as TGTGCCAGCATCCCCACCTCGGGGGGAGGGCCAATGGAGACCCAGTACTTC. The gene calls are TRBV7-9 and TRBJ2-5; TRBD2 matches at 7 bases. With V trimmed by 7 bases and J by 5 bases, 19 bases remained unmatched. Germline values: CDR1 SEHNR, CDR2 FQNEAQ (reference sequence). The CDR3 consists of 17 residues.

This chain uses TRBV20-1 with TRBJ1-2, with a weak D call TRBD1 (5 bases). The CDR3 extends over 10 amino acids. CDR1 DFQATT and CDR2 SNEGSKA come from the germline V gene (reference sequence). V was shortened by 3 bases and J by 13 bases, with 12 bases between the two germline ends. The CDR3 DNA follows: TGCAGTGCTAGGGGGCAGGGATTCACCTTC. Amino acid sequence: CSARGQGFTF.

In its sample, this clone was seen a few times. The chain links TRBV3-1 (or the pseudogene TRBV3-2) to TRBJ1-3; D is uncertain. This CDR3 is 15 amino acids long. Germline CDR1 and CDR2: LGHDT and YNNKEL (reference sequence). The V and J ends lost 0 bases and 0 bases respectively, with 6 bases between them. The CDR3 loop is CASSQDGSSGNTIYF. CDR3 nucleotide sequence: TGTGCCAGCAGCCAAGATGGCAGCTCTGGAAACACCATATATTTT.

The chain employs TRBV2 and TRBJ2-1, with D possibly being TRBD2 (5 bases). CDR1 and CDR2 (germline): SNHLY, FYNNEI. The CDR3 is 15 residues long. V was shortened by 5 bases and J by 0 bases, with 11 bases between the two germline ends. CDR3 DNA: TGTGCCAGCAGTCAGCGGTGGAGCTCCTACAATGAGCAGTTCTTC. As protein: CASSQRWSSYNEQFF.

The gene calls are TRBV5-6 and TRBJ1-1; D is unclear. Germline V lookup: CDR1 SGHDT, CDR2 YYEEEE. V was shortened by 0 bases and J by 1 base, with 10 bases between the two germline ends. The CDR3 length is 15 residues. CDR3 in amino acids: CASSLDPGTNTEAFF. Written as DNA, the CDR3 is TGTGCCAGCAGCTTGGACCCGGGTACGAACACTGAAGCTTTCTTT.

The CDR3 region is CASSPQPPTTGNEKLFF. CDR3 coding DNA: TGTGCCAGCTCACCTCAACCCCCAACGACAGGGAACGAAAAACTGTTTTTT. V and J are TRBV18 and TRBJ1-4, with 7 positions matching TRBD1. The junction had 15 bases not matched to a gene; V was cut back by 3 bases and J by 8 bases. Germline V CDR1 and CDR2: KGHSH, LQKENI. The CDR3 is made up of 17 amino acids.

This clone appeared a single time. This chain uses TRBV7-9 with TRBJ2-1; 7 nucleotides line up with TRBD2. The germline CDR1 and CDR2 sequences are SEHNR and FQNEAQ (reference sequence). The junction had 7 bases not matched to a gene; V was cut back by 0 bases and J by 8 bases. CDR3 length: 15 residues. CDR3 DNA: TGTGCCAGCAGCTTAGCGGGAGGGCCAGGCGATGAGCAGTTCTTC. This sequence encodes CASSLAGGPGDEQFF.

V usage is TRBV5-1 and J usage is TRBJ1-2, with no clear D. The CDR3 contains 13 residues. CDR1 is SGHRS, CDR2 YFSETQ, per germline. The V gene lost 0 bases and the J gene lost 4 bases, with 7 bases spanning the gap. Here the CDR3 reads CASSLGQFYGYTF. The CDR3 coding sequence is TGCGCCAGCAGCTTGGGGCAATTCTATGGCTACACCTTC.